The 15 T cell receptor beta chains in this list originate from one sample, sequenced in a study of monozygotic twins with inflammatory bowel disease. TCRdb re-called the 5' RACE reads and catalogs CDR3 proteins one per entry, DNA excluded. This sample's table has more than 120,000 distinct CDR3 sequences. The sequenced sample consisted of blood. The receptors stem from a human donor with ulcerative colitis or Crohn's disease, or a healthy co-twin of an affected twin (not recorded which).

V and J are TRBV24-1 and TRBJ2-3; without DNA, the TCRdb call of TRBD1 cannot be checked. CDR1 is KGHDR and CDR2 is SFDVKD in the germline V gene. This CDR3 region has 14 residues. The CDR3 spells CATSDLHRGNTQYF.

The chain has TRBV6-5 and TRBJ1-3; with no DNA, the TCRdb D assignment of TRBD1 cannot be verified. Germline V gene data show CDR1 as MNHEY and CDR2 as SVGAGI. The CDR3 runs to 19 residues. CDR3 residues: CASSYSTPSSGTAKNTIYF.

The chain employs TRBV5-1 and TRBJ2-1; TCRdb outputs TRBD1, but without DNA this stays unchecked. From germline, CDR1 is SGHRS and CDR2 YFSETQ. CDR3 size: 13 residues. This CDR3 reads CASGGGLNNEQFF. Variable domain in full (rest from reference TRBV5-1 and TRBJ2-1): KAGVTQTPRYLIKTRGQQVTLSCSPISGHRSVSWYQQTPGQGLQFLFEYFSETQRNKGNFPGRFSGRQFSNSRSEMNVSTLELGDSALYLCASGGGLNNEQFFGPGTRLTVL.

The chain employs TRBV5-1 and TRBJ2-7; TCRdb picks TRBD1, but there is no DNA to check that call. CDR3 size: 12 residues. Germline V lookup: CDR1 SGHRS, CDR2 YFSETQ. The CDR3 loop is CASRRQREEQYF.

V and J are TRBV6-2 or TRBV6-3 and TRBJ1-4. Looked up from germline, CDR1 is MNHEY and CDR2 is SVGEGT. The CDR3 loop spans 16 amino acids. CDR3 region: CASSYPRARTGEKLFF.

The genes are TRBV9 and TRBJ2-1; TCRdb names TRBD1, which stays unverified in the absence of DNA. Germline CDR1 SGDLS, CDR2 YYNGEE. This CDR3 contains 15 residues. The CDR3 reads CASSVVTGPGGEQFF.

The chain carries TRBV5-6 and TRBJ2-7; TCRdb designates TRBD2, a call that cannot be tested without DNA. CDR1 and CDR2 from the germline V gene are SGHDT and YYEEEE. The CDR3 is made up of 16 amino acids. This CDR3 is CASSSPLGGGLYEQYF.

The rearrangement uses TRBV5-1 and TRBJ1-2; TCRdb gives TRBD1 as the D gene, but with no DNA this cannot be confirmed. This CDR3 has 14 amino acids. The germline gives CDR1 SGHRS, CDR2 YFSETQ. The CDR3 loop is CASSLGAGASGYTF.

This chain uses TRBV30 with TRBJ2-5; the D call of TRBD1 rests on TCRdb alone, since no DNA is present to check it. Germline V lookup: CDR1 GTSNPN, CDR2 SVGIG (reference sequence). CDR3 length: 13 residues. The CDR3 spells CAWSATARETQYF.

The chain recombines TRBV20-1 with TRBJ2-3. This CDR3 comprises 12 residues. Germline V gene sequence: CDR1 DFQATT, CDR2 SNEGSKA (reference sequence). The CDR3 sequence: CSARLAADTQYF.

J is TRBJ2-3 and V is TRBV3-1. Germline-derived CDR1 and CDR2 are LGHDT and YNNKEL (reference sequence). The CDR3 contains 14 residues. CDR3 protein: CASSQVSITDTQYF.

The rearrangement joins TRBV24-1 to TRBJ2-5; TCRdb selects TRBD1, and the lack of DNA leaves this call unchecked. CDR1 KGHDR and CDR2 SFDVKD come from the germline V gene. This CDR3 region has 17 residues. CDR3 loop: CATSDASGTGRSETQYF.

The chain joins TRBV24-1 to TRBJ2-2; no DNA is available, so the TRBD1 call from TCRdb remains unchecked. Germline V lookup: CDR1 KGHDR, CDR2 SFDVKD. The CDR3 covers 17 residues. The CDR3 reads CATSDSTGQGAYGELFF.

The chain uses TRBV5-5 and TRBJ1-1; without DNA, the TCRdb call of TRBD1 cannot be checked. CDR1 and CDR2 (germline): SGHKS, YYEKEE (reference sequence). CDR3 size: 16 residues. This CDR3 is CASSFTGQGALGKAFF.

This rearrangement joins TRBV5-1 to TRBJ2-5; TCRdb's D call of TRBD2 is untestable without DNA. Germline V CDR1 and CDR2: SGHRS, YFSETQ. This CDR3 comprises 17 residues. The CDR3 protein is CASSLGALVAGEETQYF.